These 6 T cell receptor beta chains were all obtained from the same sample, sequenced in a study of cytomegalovirus exposure and HLA in healthy donors. The PCR used 60 Vbeta and 13 Jbeta primers. Produced via immunoSEQ multiplex PCR; TCRdb's table is partial and in-frame only. The sample records roughly 99,000 clones, more than 65% being singletons. Sequenced material: PBMCs. The receptors come from a male donor in good health and CMV-seronegative.

As to this clone: Germline is not matched at one junction end, which may reflect a read error. This chain links TRBV19 with TRBJ2-7; possible D gene TRBD1, 5 bases. CDR3 length: 16 residues. Germline V gives CDR1 LNHDA, CDR2 SQIVND (reference sequence). CDR3 loop: CASSITPGQGSHEQYF. The CDR3 bases are TGTGCCAGTAGTATAACCCCTGGGCAGGGCTCCCACGAGCAGTACTTC.

The chain links TRBV9 to TRBJ2-7; D perhaps matches TRBD1 (6 bases). Germline-derived CDR1 and CDR2 are SGDLS and YYNGEE. Trimming shortened V by 2 bases and J by 3 bases, and 15 bases separated the two germline ends. The CDR3 loop spans 15 amino acids. The CDR3 DNA follows: TGTGCCAGCAGCGTGACCCAGGGGACCATCTACGAGCAGTACTTC. Its protein product is CASSVTQGTIYEQYF.

The table lists this clone with a few counts. The rearrangement links TRBV28 to TRBJ2-7; weak D call: TRBD1 (6 bases). This CDR3 has 14 residues. Germline V lookup: CDR1 MDHEN, CDR2 SYDVKM. The ends were cut back, 3 bases at V and 1 base at J, with 10 bases in the middle. CDR3 bases: TGTGCCAGCAGTTTGGGTAGGGGGTCCTACGAGCAGTACTTC. Amino acid sequence: CASSLGRGSYEQYF.

The V and J genes are TRBV25-1 and TRBJ1-2, with TRBD1 matching 7 bases. The CDR3 length is 13 residues. Germline trimming cut 2 bases from V and 5 bases from J; bases unmatched to any gene: 2. Germline values: CDR1 MGHDK, CDR2 SYGVNS. The DNA of the CDR3 is TGTGCCAGCAGTGAAGCGGGACAGTATGGCTACACCTTC. This gives the protein CASSEAGQYGYTF.

In its sample, this clone was seen a few times. This rearrangement joins TRBV19 to TRBJ1-5; 9 nucleotides line up with TRBD1. Germline CDR1 is LNHDA and CDR2 is SQIVND (reference sequence). This CDR3 is built from 15 residues. The V gene end was trimmed by 5 bases and the J gene end by 4 bases; junction bases not matched to a gene: 6. CDR3 DNA: TGTGCCAGTAGTCGACAGGGGGTGAGTAATCAGCCCCAGCATTTT. Translating gives CASSRQGVSNQPQHF.

The chain is built from TRBV10-3 and TRBJ1-5; the D gene is possibly TRBD1 (6 bases). Germline CDR1 is ENHRY and CDR2 is SYGVKD. This CDR3 has 14 amino acids. Trimming pared 4 bases from V and 3 bases from J, leaving 10 bases between. CDR3 nucleotide sequence: TGTGCCATCAGTGTTGGGGGCGTCAATCAGCCCCAGCATTTT. Translation: CAISVGGVNQPQHF.